The rows below give T cell receptor beta chains drawn from one sample of a study of T cells and Merkel cell carcinoma outcomes. TCRdb's copy holds only in-frame clones and misses some; the assay was immunoSEQ multiplex PCR. The profile shows about 9,200 clones, about 85% of them singletons. The sample taken for sequencing was tumor tissue from Merkel cell carcinoma. The receptors stem from a human donor with Merkel cell carcinoma. The CDR3 runs from the conserved cysteine through the conserved F or W. The D gene is left open where the match is weak. Rows give clone size only sometimes, using once, few, many, or a class for an expanded clone.

-,TRBV6-5,TRBJ2-4,-,TGTGCCAGCACTCCGGCGGGCAAAAACATTCAGTACTTT,CASTPAGKNIQYF
-,TRBV9,TRBJ2-7,TRBD1,TGTGCCAGCAGCGCACTCCGGGACAGGGGCTCCTACGAGCAGTACTTC,CASSALRDRGSYEQYF
-,TRBV2,TRBJ2-1,-,TGTGCCAGCAGCTCGGGGGGCCCGGGGCCCCAGTTCTTC,CASSSGGPGPQFF
-,TRBV5-1,TRBJ2-3,-,TGCGCCAGCAGCGCCCAGCGGACCTCCACAGATACGCAGTATTTT,CASSAQRTSTDTQYF
-,TRBV18,TRBJ2-3,TRBD2,TGTGCCAGCTCGTCTTCTAGCGGGGGCGCAGATACGCAGTATTTT,CASSSSSGGADTQYF
-,TRBV18,TRBJ2-3,-,TGTGCCAGCTCACCACCTGGGGCAGATACGCAGTATTTT,CASSPPGADTQYF
-,TRBV5-6,TRBJ2-5,TRBD2,TGTGCCAGCAGCCCTACTAGCGGGGGTAGGGGAGAGACCCAGTACTTC,CASSPTSGGRGETQYF
-,TRBV18,TRBJ2-3,-,TGTGCCAGCTCAAGGGACGTCACAGATACGCAGTATTTT,CASSRDVTDTQYF
-,TRBV2,TRBJ2-5,-,TGTGCCAGCAGTGAAGGAGGCCGCGAGACCCAGTACTTC,CASSEGGRETQYF
-,TRBV2,TRBJ2-7,-,TGTGCCAGCAGTGAAAGATCTGAGCAGTACTTC,CASSERSEQYF
few,TRBV5-1,TRBJ2-2,-,TGCGCCAGCAGCCCCTCCGGGGAGCTGTTTTTT,CASSPSGELFF
-,TRBV28,TRBJ2-5,-,TGTCCCCGTGGGGCTAGCGAGGAGACCCAGTACTTC,CPRGASEETQYF
few,TRBV2,TRBJ1-2,TRBD1,TGTGCCAGCAGGCGGGGACAGGGTACGGGCTACACCTTC,CASRRGQGTGYTF
once,TRBV19,TRBJ2-6,TRBD1,TGTGCCAGTAGGACAGGGTTCGCTGGGGCCAACGTCCTGACTTTC,CASRTGFAGANVLTF
-,TRBV4-1,TRBJ1-1,-,TGCGCCAGCAGCCAAGCCTTGGGGAAGGACACTGAAGCTTTCTTT,CASSQALGKDTEAFF
-,TRBV10-3,TRBJ1-6,-,TGTGCCCGGGAGAAGGACTATAATTCACCCCTCCACTTT,CAREKDYNSPLHF
-,TRBV5-1,TRBJ2-3,-,TGCGCCAGCAGCTTGGACAGAAGCACAGATACGCAGTATTTT,CASSLDRSTDTQYF
once,TRBV9,TRBJ1-5,-,TGTGCCAGCAGCGTAGGGGGGGAGAGCAATCAGCCCCAGCATTTT,CASSVGGESNQPQHF
-,TRBV7-2,TRBJ2-7,-,TGTGCCAGCAGCCACTCGGAGGGTAGCGAGCAGTACTTC,CASSHSEGSEQYF
-,TRBV6-5,TRBJ2-1,TRBD1,TGTGCCAGCAGTTACGGGACAGGGGGCTACAATGAGCAGTTCTTC,CASSYGTGGYNEQFF
-,TRBV28,TRBJ1-1,-,TGTGCCAGCCGAGGTGGGAGGACTGAAGCTTTCTTT,CASRGGRTEAFF
-,TRBV6-5,TRBJ2-7,-,TGTGCCAGCAGTTACCCAAGGGACGGTGTTTTCGAGCAGTACTTC,CASSYPRDGVFEQYF
-,TRBV20-1,TRBJ1-2,-,TGCAGTGCTAGGCGCGGGAATGGCTACACCTTC,CSARRGNGYTF
once,TRBV25-1,TRBJ1-6,-,TGTGCCAGCAGGACCCCAGGGTCTGGGTCACCCCTCCACTTT,CASRTPGSGSPLHF
-,TRBV6-6,TRBJ2-1,TRBD2,TGTGCCAGCAGCCTAGCGGGGTTGTACAATGAGCAGTTCTTC,CASSLAGLYNEQFF